This TCR beta chain was sequenced for a study of T cells in localized non-small cell lung cancer. Some clones are missing from TCRdb's copy, which holds only in-frame ones; the method was immunoSEQ multiplex PCR. The table has 40,000 to 50,000 clones, 70% to 90% seen once; the top ten hold approximately 6.4%. V shed 4 bases and J shed 0 bases, with 10 bases lying between them. The CDR3 totals 15 residues. Germline V gives CDR1 PRHDT, CDR2 FYEKMQ (reference sequence). This material consisted of peripheral blood, taken before any cancer treatment. The receptor's source is a woman aged 18-49 years with stage III lung adenocarcinoma. The J gene is TRBJ2-1, the V gene TRBV13; no reliable D call. Here the CDR3 reads CASSSTESSYNEQFF. The CDR3 coding sequence is TGTGCCAGCAGCTCGACGGAGAGCTCCTACAATGAGCAGTTCTTC. Full variable domain (rest looked up from reference TRBV13 and TRBJ2-1): AAGVIQSPRHLIKEKRETATLKCYPIPRHDTVYWYQQGPGQDPQFLISFYEKMQSDKGSIPDRFSAQQFSDYHSELNMSSLELGDSALYFCASSSTESSYNEQFFGPGTRLTVL.